The 15 T cell receptor beta chains presented below share a single source sample, sequenced in a study of blood T cells in healthy people across ages. A J-beta primer mix and a sample-barcoded 5' primer were used in a second PCR of roughly 6 to 11 cycles. One entry per CDR3 protein, called by TCRdb with MiXCR from the 5' RACE reads. This sample has about 760,000 distinct CDR3 sequences, with roughly 25% found just once. These same data were also listed under a study on T cells of mothers and their children.

The sequenced material came from blood. Receptors originate from a boy between 5 and 17 years old in good health.

The V call is TRBV27, the J call TRBJ1-2; TRBD1 aligns across 10 bases. V lost 5 bases, J lost 7 bases, and 7 bases stayed unmatched. The CDR3 contains 14 residues. CDR1 MNHEY and CDR2 SMNVEV come from the germline V gene (reference sequence). The CDR3: CASSTGQGSFGYTF. The CDR3 region has the DNA TGTGCCAGCAGTACGGGACAGGGGAGTTTTGGCTACACCTTC.

The chain is built from TRBV28 and TRBJ2-5, with 7 bases identical to TRBD1. This CDR3 comprises 10 residues. Germline lookup yields CDR1 MDHEN and CDR2 SYDVKM. With V trimmed by 8 bases and J by 11 bases, 5 bases remained unmatched. The CDR3 DNA follows: TGTGCCAGCGGCCCCAGGGGGCAGTACTTC. Translating it yields CASGPRGQYF. Looking up the rest from reference TRBV28 and TRBJ2-5 gives the full variable domain: DVKVTQSSRYLVKRTGEKVFLECVQDMDHENMFWYRQDPGLGLRLIYFSYDVKMKEKGDIPEGYSVSREKKERFSLILESASTNQTSMYLCASGPRGQYFGPGTRLLVL.

This clonotype was counted only a few times. The chain couples TRBV20-1 to TRBJ1-4, with D tentatively TRBD1 (6 bases). The CDR3 spans 16 residues. Germline-derived CDR1 and CDR2 are DFQATT and SNEGSKA (reference sequence). V was trimmed by 2 bases and J by 0 bases, leaving 13 bases between them. The CDR3 region has the DNA TGCAGTGCTAGAAACCAACAGGGTGCAACTAATGAAAAACTGTTTTTT. This encodes CSARNQQGATNEKLFF.

The chain joins TRBV29-1 to TRBJ2-5; 10 bases fit TRBD1. The J call could be wrong; TRBJ2-7 is a better fit for the DNA end. This CDR3 region has 16 residues. Germline loops: CDR1 SQVTM, CDR2 ANQGSEA. This chain's CDR3 is CSVLKLGQGTFYEQYF. CDR3 DNA sequence: TGCAGCGTTCTTAAGTTGGGACAGGGGACGTTCTACGAGCAGTACTTC.

This clonotype appeared a single time. This rearrangement joins TRBV29-1 to TRBJ1-2, with 8 bases identical to TRBD1. This CDR3 comprises 13 residues. Germline V lookup: CDR1 SQVTM, CDR2 ANQGSEA. After removal of 7 bases from V and 3 bases from J, the junction contained 7 bases not matched to a gene. The CDR3 loop is CSGATGDDYGYTF. In DNA, the CDR3 is TGCAGCGGCGCGACAGGGGATGACTATGGCTACACCTTC.

This clonotype came up a few times. The J gene is TRBJ2-1, the V gene TRBV6-1; 8 bases line up with TRBD1. The germline V gene has CDR1 MNHNS and CDR2 SASEGT. The CDR3 sequence is 16 residues long. V dropped 3 bases and J dropped 7; count of bases not matched to a gene: 11. The CDR3 loop reads CASSDWRQGAVNEQFF. The CDR3 region has the DNA TGTGCCAGCAGTGATTGGAGGCAGGGGGCAGTTAATGAGCAGTTCTTC.

This chain uses TRBV2 with TRBJ2-4; no clear D gene. The CDR3 is made up of 11 amino acids. V was pared by 4 bases and J by 8 bases, with 6 bases between. Germline V gene data show CDR1 as SNHLY and CDR2 as FYNNEI. The CDR3 loop is CASSGPDIQYF. For the CDR3, the DNA is TGTGCCAGCAGTGGACCCGACATTCAGTACTTC.

This chain links TRBV2 with TRBJ2-5; perhaps TRBD1 as D (6 bases). The J call is doubtful: the DNA matches TRBJ2-7 better. From germline, CDR1 is SNHLY and CDR2 FYNNEI. This CDR3 is 14 amino acids long. The CDR3 DNA reads TGTGCCAGCAGTCTAGACAGGTTATCCTACGAGCAGTACTTC. The encoded protein is CASSLDRLSYEQYF.

This chain joins TRBV15 and TRBJ2-5; 11 nucleotides match TRBD1. The V and J ends lost 2 bases and 4 bases, in that order; junction bases with no gene match: 9. This CDR3 has 17 residues. Germline V gene data show CDR1 as LNHNV and CDR2 as YYDKDF (reference sequence). The CDR3 nucleotides are TGTGCCACCAGCAGACTTGGACAGGGGGCTTTCGGAGAGACCCAGTACTTC. Amino acids: CATSRLGQGAFGETQYF.

This clonotype has only a few counts. The rearrangement links TRBV29-1 to TRBJ2-3, with D possibly matching TRBD2 (6 bases). Germline V gene sequence: CDR1 SQVTM, CDR2 ANQGSEA. The V and J ends lost 2 bases and 4 bases respectively, with 19 bases between them. This CDR3 is built from 16 residues. The CDR3 region is CSVESFREREADTQYF. The CDR3 DNA reads as TGCAGCGTTGAAAGTTTCCGGGAGAGGGAGGCAGATACGCAGTATTTT.

The V gene is TRBV28, the J gene TRBJ1-4; D not certain. Trimming cost V 6 bases and J 7 bases, with 15 bases left between them. The germline gives CDR1 MDHEN, CDR2 SYDVKM. CDR3 length equals 14 residues. CDR3 in amino acids: CASSPRGSGEKLFF. The CDR3 DNA sequence: TGTGCCAGCAGCCCCCGAGGCTCGGGTGAAAAACTGTTTTTT. Using reference TRBV28 and TRBJ1-4 for the parts outside the CDR3, the full variable domain is DVKVTQSSRYLVKRTGEKVFLECVQDMDHENMFWYRQDPGLGLRLIYFSYDVKMKEKGDIPEGYSVSREKKERFSLILESASTNQTSMYLCASSPRGSGEKLFFGSGTQLSVL.

The chain is built from TRBV7-3 and TRBJ1-1; possible D gene TRBD1, 5 bases. Germline-derived CDR1 and CDR2 are SGHTA and FQGTGA. The length of the CDR3 is 15 residues. V was pared by 2 bases and J by 1 base, with 11 bases between. The chain's CDR3 is CASSLDGAPNTEAFF. The DNA for the CDR3 is TGTGCCAGCAGCTTAGATGGGGCGCCGAACACTGAAGCTTTCTTT.

The chain joins TRBV15 to TRBJ2-2; TRBD1 might be the D (6 bases). The CDR3 totals 16 residues. Per the germline V gene, CDR1 is LNHNV and CDR2 is YYDKDF (reference sequence). The ends were cut back, 2 bases at V and 1 base at J, with 11 bases in the middle. This chain's CDR3 is CATSRTRTENTGELFF. The DNA for the CDR3 is TGTGCCACCAGCAGAACTAGGACAGAGAACACCGGGGAGCTGTTTTTT.

The V and J genes are TRBV20-1 and TRBJ1-4; D not certain. The germline CDR1 and CDR2 sequences are DFQATT and SNEGSKA (reference sequence). Trimming took off 6 bases at V and 8 bases at J, with 19 bases between the two ends. This CDR3 contains 14 residues. The CDR3 here is CSARHRGGSEKLFF. CDR3 nucleotide sequence: TGCAGTGCCCGTCACCGAGGAGGATCCGAAAAACTGTTTTTT.

The chain links TRBV29-1 to TRBJ2-2; D ambiguous. The CDR3 is made up of 12 amino acids. Per germline, CDR1 SQVTM and CDR2 ANQGSEA. The V end lost 6 bases, the J end lost 3 bases, and 8 bases lay between the germline ends. CDR3 residues: CSVELHTGELFF. As DNA, the CDR3 is TGCAGCGTGGAGTTACACACCGGGGAGCTGTTTTTT.